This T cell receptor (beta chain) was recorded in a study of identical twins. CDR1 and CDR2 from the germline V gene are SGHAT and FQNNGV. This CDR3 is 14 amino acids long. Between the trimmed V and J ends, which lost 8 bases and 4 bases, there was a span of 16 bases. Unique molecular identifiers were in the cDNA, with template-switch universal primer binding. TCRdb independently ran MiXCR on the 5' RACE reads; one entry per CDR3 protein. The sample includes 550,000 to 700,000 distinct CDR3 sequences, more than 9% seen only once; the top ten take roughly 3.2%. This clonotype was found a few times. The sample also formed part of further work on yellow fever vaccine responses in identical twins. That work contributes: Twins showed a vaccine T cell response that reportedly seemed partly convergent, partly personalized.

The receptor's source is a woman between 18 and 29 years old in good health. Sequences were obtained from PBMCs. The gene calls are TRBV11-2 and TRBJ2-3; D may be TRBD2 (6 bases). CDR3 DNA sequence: TGTGCCAGCGCGCGGGAACGGAGAGCAGATACGCAGTATTTT. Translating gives CASARERRADTQYF.